The 5 T cell receptor beta chains below come from one sample, sequenced in a study of cytomegalovirus exposure and HLA in healthy donors. PCR employed 60 Vbeta and 13 Jbeta primers. Clones were sequenced by immunoSEQ multiplex PCR, and TCRdb holds only the in-frame ones, with some missing. In the table there are about 200,000 clones, 70% to 80% of which are singletons. The sequenced sample was PBMCs. Source of these receptors: a man younger than 40 in good health and CMV-seronegative.

The chain has TRBV5-4 and TRBJ2-2; TRBD1 matches at 10 bases. The V gene end was trimmed by 4 bases and the J gene end by 5 bases; junction bases not matched to a gene: 5. Germline V gene lookup returns CDR1 SGHNT and CDR2 YYREEE (reference sequence). The CDR3 sequence is 15 residues long. Here the CDR3 reads CASSRPGQGTGELFF. The CDR3 region has the DNA TGTGCCAGCAGCCGCCCGGGACAGGGGACCGGGGAGCTGTTTTTT.

In regard to this clone: At one end the junction does not follow the germline gene, possibly because of a read error. Other DNA sequences from this sample encode an identical CDR3 as well. The CDR3 sequence: CASSLAPSGWLDF. CDR3 nucleotides: TGTGCCAGCAGCTTGGCGCCCAGCGGGTGGCTGGACTTC. The chain links TRBV5-4 to TRBJ2-7, with D possibly TRBD2 on 6 matching bases. Germline CDR1 reads SGHNT; CDR2 reads YYREEE (reference sequence). CDR3 length equals 13 residues. Supplemented by reference TRBV5-4 and TRBJ2-7, the full variable domain reads ETGVTQSPTHLIKTRGQQVTLRCSSQSGHNTVSWYQQALGQGPQFIFQYYREEENGRGNFPPRFSGLQFPNYSSELNVNALELDDSALYLCASSLAPSGWLDFGPGTRLTVT.

The rearrangement uses TRBV7-3 and TRBJ2-1; TRBD2 matches at 10 bases. Per the germline V gene, CDR1 is SGHTA and CDR2 is FQGTGA. The CDR3 runs to 15 residues. V shed 6 bases, J shed 8 bases, and the junction held 10 bases outside the gene matches. The CDR3 here is CASRQAGGPRDEQFF. CDR3 DNA: TGTGCCAGCAGACAAGCGGGAGGGCCTCGCGATGAGCAGTTCTTC. Drawing the rest from reference TRBV7-3 and TRBJ2-1, the complete variable domain is GAGVSQTPSNKVTEKGKYVELRCDPISGHTALYWYRQSLGQGPEFLIYFQGTGAADDSGLPNDRFFAVRPEGSVSTLKIQRTERGDSAVYLCASRQAGGPRDEQFFGPGTRLTVL.

The rearrangement links TRBV6-5 to TRBJ1-1, with 9 bases matching TRBD1. Germline CDR1 MNHEY, CDR2 SVGAGI. The J segment lost 2 bases and the V segment lost 6 bases, leaving 7 bases of the junction unmatched. The CDR3 contains 15 residues. The CDR3 spells CASSLGQGHNTEAFF. As DNA, the CDR3 is TGTGCCAGCAGCTTGGGACAGGGACATAACACTGAAGCTTTCTTT.

The gene calls are TRBV2 and TRBJ1-5; unclear D gene. V was pared by 6 bases and J by 0 bases, with 9 bases between. CDR3 length: 14 residues. Germline CDR1 is SNHLY and CDR2 is FYNNEI. The CDR3 region is CASRREVSNQPQHF. DNA for the CDR3: TGTGCCAGCAGGCGAGAGGTTAGCAATCAGCCCCAGCATTTT.